Listed here are 14 T cell receptor beta chains from one sample, sequenced in a study of blood T cell repertoires in COVID-19. Assay used: immunoSEQ multiplex PCR; TCRdb lists only in-frame clones, some missing. Seen here are around 460,000 clones, roughly 90% observed once, and the top ten hold 0.65% to 1%. The sequenced sample consisted of peripheral blood. The receptors come from a man aged 18 to 29 with COVID-19, enrolled during active disease.

This clone was picked up a small number of times. The V gene is TRBV29-1, the J gene TRBJ1-5; 7 bases are shared with TRBD1. The CDR3 has 14 residues. Germline loops: CDR1 SQVTM, CDR2 ANQGSEA. For the CDR3, the DNA is TGCAGGCCGGGACAGCCCCAACGGAATCAGCCCCAGCATTTT. It encodes CRPGQPQRNQPQHF.

The chain joins TRBV18 to TRBJ1-1; perhaps TRBD1 as D (5 bases). Germline values: CDR1 KGHSH, CDR2 LQKENI. V was pared by 4 bases and J by 1 base, with 7 bases between. CDR3 length: 13 residues. The CDR3 DNA sequence: TGTGCCAGCTCACGGGGGGAGAACACTGAAGCTTTCTTT. Its translation is CASSRGENTEAFF.

The CDR3 sequence is CASNRGNTGELFF. Written as DNA, the CDR3 is TGCGCCAGCAACCGGGGGAACACCGGGGAGCTGTTTTTT. The rearrangement links TRBV5-1 to TRBJ2-2, with D maybe TRBD2 (5 bases). The CDR3 covers 13 residues. Germline CDR1 reads SGHRS; CDR2 reads YFSETQ. The V end lost 6 bases, the J end lost 1 base, and 7 bases lay between the germline ends.

The genes are TRBV5-4 and TRBJ2-2, with D possibly being TRBD1 (5 bases). Germline values: CDR1 SGHNT, CDR2 YYREEE (reference sequence). V shed 2 bases and J shed 9 bases, with 14 bases lying between them. The CDR3 totals 14 residues. The CDR3 DNA reads TGTGCCAGCAGCTTATGGGGCGGATCCCGGGAGCTGTTTTTT. Its translation: CASSLWGGSRELFF.

Regarding this clone: Within the sample, other DNA sequences also encode this same CDR3. The chain uses TRBV6-6 and TRBJ2-1, with 9 bases that match TRBD2. Germline V gives CDR1 MNHNY, CDR2 SVGAGI (reference sequence). V trimming: 5 bases; J trimming: 2 bases; junction bases outside the gene matches: 1. The CDR3 has 14 residues. The CDR3 loop is CASSSGGTYNEQFF. The CDR3 nucleotides are TGTGCCAGCAGTAGCGGGGGGACCTACAATGAGCAGTTCTTC.

The chain carries TRBV10-2 and TRBJ2-2; 8 bases agree with TRBD2. This CDR3 region has 15 residues. The V gene's germline CDR1 is WSHSY and CDR2 SAAADI. The J segment lost 1 base and the V segment lost 6 bases, leaving 4 bases of the junction unmatched. CDR3 region: CASRLAGMNTGELFF. The CDR3 nucleotides are TGCGCCAGCAGATTAGCGGGGATGAACACCGGGGAGCTGTTTTTT.

The chain joins TRBV20-1 to TRBJ1-3; no firm D call. This CDR3 comprises 14 residues. The V gene's germline CDR1 is DFQATT and CDR2 SNEGSKA (reference sequence). V lost 3 bases, J lost 0 bases, and 9 bases lay in between. CDR3: CSASVPGSGNTIYF. The CDR3 nucleotides read TGCAGTGCTAGTGTCCCGGGCTCTGGAAACACCATATATTTT.

To note about this clone: At one end, the junction sequence differs from germline, possibly due to a read error. The gene calls are TRBV6-5 and TRBJ1-5; TRBD1 might be the D (6 bases). The CDR3 covers 15 residues. Germline V gene lookup returns CDR1 MNHEY and CDR2 SVGAGI. The CDR3 reads CASKPFLDSNQPQHF. As DNA, the CDR3 is TGTGCCAGCAAGCCGTTTTTGGACAGCAACCAGCCCCAGCATTTT.

The V call is TRBV29-1, the J call TRBJ2-3; unclear D gene. The CDR3 is made up of 11 amino acids. Trimming removed 4 bases from V and 8 bases from J, with 10 bases in between. CDR1 is SQVTM, CDR2 ANQGSEA, per germline. In DNA form, the CDR3 reads TGCAGCGTTGTGACGGGTGGTACGCAGTATTTT. This translates into CSVVTGGTQYF.

This chain uses TRBV15 with TRBJ2-3; D gene ambiguous. The CDR3 is 12 amino acids. Trimming removed 6 bases at V and 6 bases at J, with 10 bases between. Germline V gene sequence: CDR1 LNHNV, CDR2 YYDKDF (reference sequence). The CDR3 sequence is CATSFSLDTQYF. Here the CDR3 DNA reads TGTGCCACCAGTTTTAGTTTGGATACGCAGTATTTT.

The V gene is TRBV10-1, the J gene TRBJ2-6; 9 positions match TRBD1. CDR3 length equals 17 residues. The ends lost 5 bases at V and 1 base at J; junction bases unmatched: 6. Germline loops: CDR1 WNHNN, CDR2 SYGVQD (reference sequence). CDR3 coding DNA: TGCGCCAGCAGTACCGGGACAGGGTTGTCTGGGGCCAACGTCCTGACTTTC. Protein product: CASSTGTGLSGANVLTF.

The rearrangement joins TRBV5-1 to TRBJ1-3, with a tentative D call TRBD1 (6 bases). The CDR3 runs 14 residues. The V and J ends lost 7 bases and 2 bases respectively, with 13 bases between them. Germline V gene data show CDR1 as SGHRS and CDR2 as YFSETQ. DNA for the CDR3: TGCGCCAGCCGCAAACAGGGTCCTGGAAACACCATATATTTT. It translates to CASRKQGPGNTIYF.

This clone has a single count. This chain links TRBV24-1 with TRBJ1-3, with TRBD1 matching over 9 bases. The CDR3 is 17 amino acids. Germline CDR1 reads KGHDR; CDR2 reads SFDVKD. The junction had 16 bases not matched to a gene; V was cut back by 9 bases and J by 5 bases. The DNA for the CDR3 is TGTGCCACCCCGGACAGGGGAAAAAGGTGGATCCGAAACACCATATATTTT. Amino acid sequence: CATPDRGKRWIRNTIYF.

In DNA form, the CDR3 reads TGTGCCAGCAGCTTAGGGCTGACAGGGGTTTACGAGCAGTACTTC. This sequence encodes CASSLGLTGVYEQYF. This chain connects TRBV7-2 to TRBJ2-7, with 8 bases fitting TRBD1. The CDR3 has 15 amino acids. Germline V gene sequence: CDR1 SGHTA, CDR2 FQGNSA. Trimming at V came to 1 base and at J to 4 bases, leaving 6 bases not matched to a gene.